These 15 T cell receptor beta chains originate from one sample sequenced in a study of T cells in Graves' hyperthyroidism and ophthalmopathy. Amplified TCR beta CDR3 regions came from RNA transcripts. A first-round RT-PCR of the TCR CDR3 used the HTBI primer set. TCRdb re-analysed the multiplex PCR reads in MiXCR, keeping a single row per CDR3 protein. The sample records under 350,000 distinct CDR3 sequences, 18% being singletons. The sequenced sample was blood. These receptor sequences come from a woman between 45 and 65 years old with Graves' hyperthyroidism.

The chain uses TRBV6-1 and TRBJ2-2; no clear D gene. V gave up 10 bases and J gave up 5 bases, with 8 bases separating them. Germline V gene lookup returns CDR1 MNHNS and CDR2 SASEGT. The CDR3 has 11 amino acids. DNA for the CDR3: TGTGCCAACAAGGGAACCGGGGAGCTGTTTTTT. Translating it yields CANKGTGELFF.

The sample holds a few counts of this clonotype. The chain combines TRBV7-3 with TRBJ2-7; 8 bases line up with TRBD1. Germline trimming cut 1 base from V and 7 bases from J; bases unmatched to any gene: 15. Germline V gives CDR1 SGHTA, CDR2 FQGTGA. This CDR3 is 17 amino acids long. The CDR3 reads CASSLIGGRTGGSEQYF. CDR3 sequence (DNA): TGTGCCAGCAGCTTAATAGGTGGAAGAACAGGGGGGAGTGAGCAGTACTTC.

This clonotype was recorded once. A much larger clone lies one base from this, so it may be a read error. The J gene is TRBJ1-2, the V gene TRBV6-5; 12 bases match TRBD1. V shed 0 bases, J shed 9 bases, and the junction held 5 bases outside the gene matches. This CDR3 has 15 amino acids. Germline V gives CDR1 MNHEY, CDR2 SVGAGI. The CDR3 is CASSYSQGQGASYTF. The CDR3 DNA is TGTGCCAGCAGTTACTCTCAGGGACAGGGGGCTAGCTACACCTTC.

This clonotype was counted between two and nine times. V gene TRBV9 combines with J gene TRBJ1-2, with unresolved D. CDR3 length: 14 residues. Germline CDR1 reads SGDLS; CDR2 reads YYNGEE. V lost 0 bases and J lost 4, with 10 bases in between. DNA for the CDR3: TGTGCCAGCAGCGTAGACGGGGTAGGCTATGGCTACACCTTC. Translation: CASSVDGVGYGYTF.

This clonotype showed up many times. The chain carries TRBV5-5 and TRBJ1-1; D is uncertain. CDR1 is SGHKS and CDR2 is YYEKEE in the germline V gene (reference sequence). The CDR3 extends over 12 amino acids. Trimming shortened V by 2 bases and J by 1 base, and 3 bases separated the two germline ends. CDR3 DNA sequence: TGTGCCAGCAGCTTCCGGAACACTGAAGCTTTCTTT. Translating it yields CASSFRNTEAFF.

The J gene is TRBJ1-1, the V gene TRBV9; 7 nucleotides agree with TRBD1. Germline V CDR1 and CDR2: SGDLS, YYNGEE. Trimming removed 0 bases from V and 1 base from J; junction bases left unmatched: 3. The CDR3 length is 15 residues. The CDR3 DNA sequence: TGTGCCAGCAGCGTAGTGGGACAGCGGAACACTGAAGCTTTCTTT. It encodes CASSVVGQRNTEAFF.

This clonotype was observed many times. The chain recombines TRBV7-2 with TRBJ2-1; no firm D call. V dropped 6 bases and J dropped 9 bases, with 18 bases sitting between them. The CDR3 runs to 14 residues. The germline CDR1 and CDR2 sequences are SGHTA and FQGNSA. CDR3 coding DNA: TGTGCCAGCAGGGGTGTGGGCACAATGGGTGAGCAGTTCTTC. Translation: CASRGVGTMGEQFF.

The table lists this clonotype with a few counts. The J gene is TRBJ2-5, the V gene TRBV3-1; D is unclear. Germline-derived CDR1 and CDR2 are LGHDT and YNNKEL (reference sequence). The V end was cut by 3 bases, the J end by 1 base, with 9 bases between. This CDR3 region has 14 residues. The CDR3 coding sequence is TGTGCCAGCAGCCACCTTGGACCCCAAGAGACCCAGTACTTC. It encodes CASSHLGPQETQYF.

The V and J genes are TRBV20-1 and TRBJ2-7, with no clear D. The V end lost 3 bases, the J end lost 6 bases, and 9 bases lay between the germline ends. Germline-derived CDR1 and CDR2 are DFQATT and SNEGSKA (reference sequence). The CDR3 loop spans 11 amino acids. The CDR3 sequence is CSASRLGEQYF. The DNA for the CDR3 is TGCAGTGCTAGTAGGTTAGGCGAGCAGTACTTC.

The V call is TRBV19, the J call TRBJ1-2, with TRBD1 as a possible D gene (6 bases). Trimming shortened V by 1 base and J by 8 bases, and 20 bases separated the two germline ends. Germline CDR1 LNHDA, CDR2 SQIVND (reference sequence). The CDR3 is 16 amino acids. The CDR3 is CASSIGWTARPGGYTF. The DNA for the CDR3 is TGTGCCAGTAGTATAGGGTGGACAGCTCGACCGGGCGGCTACACCTTC.

This clonotype was seen ten or more times. This chain joins TRBV7-3 and TRBJ1-2; 7 nucleotides agree with TRBD1. Germline loops: CDR1 SGHTA, CDR2 FQGTGA. The V segment lost 2 bases and the J segment 6 bases; nucleotides outside the gene matches: 9. The CDR3 length is 15 residues. The CDR3 DNA follows: TGTGCCAGCAGCTTAGACAGGGTCTCTGAGGATGGCTACACCTTC. It encodes CASSLDRVSEDGYTF.

The sample holds many counts of this clonotype. The CDR3 region is CSAQGGTQETQYF. DNA of the CDR3: TGCAGTGCTCAGGGAGGTACCCAAGAGACCCAGTACTTC. V is TRBV20-1 and J is TRBJ2-5; maybe TRBD2 (6 bases). Between the trimmed V and J ends, which lost 5 bases and 1 base, there was a span of 11 bases. CDR1 DFQATT and CDR2 SNEGSKA come from the germline V gene (reference sequence). There are 13 residues in the CDR3.

This clonotype was seen only a few times. CDR3 sequence: CASNGPGGETQYF. The CDR3 nucleotides are TGCGCCAGCAACGGACCGGGGGGGGAGACCCAGTACTTC. This rearrangement joins TRBV5-1 to TRBJ2-5, with TRBD2 matching over 8 bases. Germline values: CDR1 SGHRS, CDR2 YFSETQ. V dropped 6 bases and J dropped 5; count of bases not matched to a gene: 6. The CDR3 covers 13 residues.

A few counts support this clonotype. V gene TRBV4-1 combines with J gene TRBJ1-2, with D possibly TRBD1 on 6 matching bases. CDR1 MGHRA and CDR2 YSYEKL come from the germline V gene. There are 15 residues in the CDR3. Trimming left V 1 base short and J 5 bases short, with 14 bases between. The CDR3 sequence: CASSQGGPQGYGYTF. CDR3 coding DNA: TGCGCCAGCAGCCAAGGAGGACCCCAGGGGTATGGCTACACCTTC.

The table lists this clonotype with a few counts. The rearrangement joins TRBV7-6 to TRBJ2-1; D is perhaps TRBD2 (7 bases). Trimming left V 2 bases short and J 3 bases short, with 11 bases between. This CDR3 has 15 amino acids. Germline V gene lookup returns CDR1 SGHVS and CDR2 FNYEAQ. The CDR3 sequence is CASSLLGGGYNEQFF. The CDR3 DNA reads as TGTGCCAGCAGCTTATTAGGGGGGGGCTACAATGAGCAGTTCTTC. Using reference TRBV7-6 and TRBJ2-1 for the parts outside the CDR3, the full variable domain is GAGVSQSPRYKVTKRGQDVALRCDPISGHVSLYWYRQALGQGPEFLTYFNYEAQQDKSGLPNDRFSAERPEGSISTLTIQRTEQRDSAMYRCASSLLGGGYNEQFFGPGTRLTVL.